The sequence of this T cell receptor beta chain was determined in a study of response to subunit inactivated influenza vaccine. The CDR3 is 16 amino acids. In germline, CDR1 is ENHRY, CDR2 SYGVKD. The V gene end was trimmed by 0 bases and the J gene end by 6 bases; junction bases not matched to a gene: 9. Whole-study findings and limits: There was a suggestion from the authors that each seasonal influenza vaccination recruits few new T cells.

This clonotype was detected many times. Its antigen is not known. TCRdb fed the RT-PCR reads into MiXCR, producing one record per CDR3 protein. The table lists fewer than 650,000 distinct CDR3 sequences, 10% to 15% of them singletons. The sample in question was PBMCs from blood, obtained 45 days after vaccination. The clonotype was recovered from a man aged 45-65 years who received an inactivated influenza vaccine. The rearrangement uses TRBV10-3 and TRBJ2-3, with 7 bases matching TRBD2. The CDR3 bases are TGTGCCATCAGTGAGTCGCATGGCGGGGGTTCCGATACGCAGTATTTT. Translating gives CAISESHGGGSDTQYF.